A single sample gave rise to the 18 T cell receptor beta chains below, sequenced in a study of shared clonotypes between healthy human individuals. Method: immunoSEQ multiplex PCR; TCRdb's copy keeps in-frame clones and lacks some. The repertoire holds 2,500,000 or so clones, approximately 94% seen once, with approximately 0.35% in the top ten. Sample: naive CD4+ T cells from PBMCs. The subset here: CD45RA+ positively selected. These receptors originate from a young man in good health. Some clones in this sample may be carry-over from other donors' samples.

This chain joins TRBV5-4 and TRBJ2-1, with 7 bases aligning to TRBD2. Germline V gene sequence: CDR1 SGHNT, CDR2 YYREEE (reference sequence). The CDR3 has 18 amino acids. Trimming took 4 bases from V and 7 from J; bases not matched to a gene: 20. In nucleotides, the CDR3 is TGTGCCAGCAGCCGAGGAGGCCCTAGCGGCAATTTGGGGAATGAGCAGTTCTTC. Translation: CASSRGGPSGNLGNEQFF.

V and J are TRBV30 and TRBJ1-2, with TRBD1 as a possible D gene (5 bases). In germline, CDR1 is GTSNPN, CDR2 SVGIG (reference sequence). The CDR3 contains 15 residues. Trimming cost V 0 bases and J 2 bases, with 13 bases left between them. The CDR3: CAWSVPGRLNYGYTF. The CDR3 bases are TGTGCCTGGAGTGTCCCGGGACGGCTAAACTATGGCTACACCTTC. The full variable domain, completed using reference TRBV30 and TRBJ1-2, is SQTIHQWPATLVQPVGSPLSLECTVEGTSNPNLYWYRQAAGRGLQLLFYSVGIGQISSEVPQNLSASRPQDRQFILSSKKLLLSDSGFYLCAWSVPGRLNYGYTFGSGTRLTVV.

The V gene is TRBV7-8, the J gene TRBJ2-7, with D possibly being TRBD1 (6 bases). Between the trimmed V and J ends, which lost 5 bases and 12 bases, there was a span of 20 bases. The germline V gene encodes CDR1 SGHVS and CDR2 FQNEAQ. The length of the CDR3 is 13 residues. The CDR3 protein is CASSLKKEGGRYF. The DNA for the CDR3 is TGTGCCAGCAGCCTTAAGAAGGAAGGGGGTCGGTACTTC.

The V call is TRBV4-2, the J call TRBJ2-2, with 10 bases lining up with TRBD2. The J segment lost 0 bases and the V segment lost 4 bases, leaving 2 bases of the junction unmatched. The CDR3 spans 16 residues. CDR1 is LGHNA, CDR2 YNFKEQ, per germline. CDR3 sequence: CASSPGLAANTGELFF. In DNA form, the CDR3 reads TGTGCCAGCAGCCCCGGACTAGCGGCGAACACCGGGGAGCTGTTTTTT.

The chain is built from TRBV6-5 and TRBJ2-7; D may be TRBD2 (5 bases). From germline, CDR1 is MNHEY and CDR2 SVGAGI. CDR3 length: 13 residues. The V end lost 7 bases, the J end lost 5 bases, and 15 bases lay between the germline ends. CDR3 loop: CASTPPGSDEQYF. The CDR3 bases are TGTGCCAGCACCCCCCCGGGTAGCGACGAGCAGTACTTC.

This clone was detected only once. This chain uses TRBV14 with TRBJ2-7; 7 nucleotides align to TRBD1. The CDR3 runs 15 residues. After removal of 1 base from V and 2 bases from J, the junction contained 5 bases not matched to a gene. CDR1 SGHDN and CDR2 FVKESK come from the germline V gene. The chain's CDR3 is CASSQAQGRTYEQYF. CDR3 in DNA: TGTGCCAGCAGCCAAGCACAGGGGAGAACCTACGAGCAGTACTTC.

V gene TRBV7-2 combines with J gene TRBJ1-2; 9 positions match TRBD1. Germline V gene data show CDR1 as SGHTA and CDR2 as FQGNSA. The CDR3 runs to 14 residues. Germline trimming cut 5 bases from V and 7 bases from J; bases unmatched to any gene: 8. CDR3 sequence: CASSPRDRVSGYTF. Here the CDR3 DNA reads TGTGCCAGCAGCCCGCGGGACAGGGTCAGTGGCTACACCTTC.

This rearrangement joins TRBV9 to TRBJ2-7; 12 bases are a match to TRBD1. The CDR3 spans 15 residues. In germline, CDR1 is SGDLS, CDR2 YYNGEE. Trimming at V came to 4 bases and at J to 7 bases, leaving 9 bases not matched to a gene. The CDR3 region is CASSPSGQGAREQYF. Here the CDR3 DNA reads TGTGCCAGCAGCCCATCGGGACAGGGGGCGAGGGAGCAGTACTTC. Complete variable domain (other parts from reference TRBV9 and TRBJ2-7): DSGVTQTPKHLITATGQRVTLRCSPRSGDLSVYWYQQSLDQGLQFLIQYYNGEERAKGNILERFSAQQFPDLHSELNLSSLELGDSALYFCASSPSGQGAREQYFGPGTRLTVT.

The count of this clone is one. One end of the junction does not line up with germline, which may come from a read error. The CDR3 sequence: CASSLPGQGANYHF. CDR3 DNA: TGCGCCAGCAGCTTGCCGGGACAGGGGGCGAATTATCACTTC. V gene TRBV5-1 combines with J gene TRBJ2-7; 12 bases are shared with TRBD1. The germline CDR1 and CDR2 sequences are SGHRS and YFSETQ. The CDR3 covers 14 residues.

The rearrangement uses TRBV5-1 and TRBJ2-7; 15 bases match TRBD2. The germline CDR1 and CDR2 sequences are SGHRS and YFSETQ. Trimming at V came to 4 bases and at J to 5 bases, leaving 10 bases not matched to a gene. The CDR3 spans 17 residues. The CDR3 DNA reads as TGCGCCAGCAGCCCCGGACTAGCGGGAGGGCCTGTGAACGAGCAGTACTTC. This translates into CASSPGLAGGPVNEQYF.

The chain uses TRBV5-1 and TRBJ2-7; 7 nucleotides line up with TRBD2. The V gene's germline CDR1 is SGHRS and CDR2 YFSETQ. The CDR3 covers 15 residues. V trimming: 7 bases; J trimming: 0 bases; junction bases outside the gene matches: 10. The CDR3 loop is CASQTGGSLSYEQYF. CDR3 DNA sequence: TGCGCCAGCCAAACAGGCGGGAGCCTCTCCTACGAGCAGTACTTC.

This chain connects TRBV7-9 to TRBJ1-3; tentative D call: TRBD1 (5 bases). Trimming cost V 5 bases and J 11 bases, with 16 bases left between them. This CDR3 has 13 amino acids. The germline V gene has CDR1 SEHNR and CDR2 FQNEAQ (reference sequence). The CDR3 loop reads CASSPRQLGAIYF. As DNA, the CDR3 is TGTGCCAGCAGCCCTCGACAGTTAGGCGCCATATATTTT.

This rearrangement joins TRBV5-1 to TRBJ2-5; weak D call: TRBD1 (6 bases). Gene TRBJ2-7 matches the end of the DNA better, so the J call may be wrong. Germline V gene data show CDR1 as SGHRS and CDR2 as YFSETQ. This CDR3 region has 15 residues. The CDR3: CASSPGTPKPYEQYF. The CDR3 nucleotides read TGCGCCAGCAGCCCAGGGACACCTAAACCCTACGAGCAGTACTTC.

This clone was observed once. The J gene is TRBJ2-7, the V gene TRBV25-1, with D perhaps matching TRBD1 or TRBD2 (5 bases each). The CDR3 runs 13 residues. Trimming took off 8 bases at V and 2 bases at J, with 13 bases between the two ends. Germline V gene data show CDR1 as MGHDK and CDR2 as SYGVNS. This CDR3 is CASSGPRTYEQYF. The CDR3 DNA reads as TGTGCCAGCTCGGGACCGAGAACCTACGAGCAGTACTTC.

V usage is TRBV27 and J usage is TRBJ2-1; 10 nucleotides align to TRBD2. The CDR3 runs 14 residues. V lost 5 bases, J lost 9 bases, and 7 bases stayed unmatched. CDR1 is MNHEY, CDR2 SMNVEV, per germline (reference sequence). For the CDR3, the DNA is TGTGCCAGCAGTCCCCAGCGGGAGGGCCCTGAGCAGTTCTTC. Protein: CASSPQREGPEQFF.

The V call is TRBV5-4, the J call TRBJ2-1; maybe TRBD2 (7 bases). Germline-derived CDR1 and CDR2 are SGHNT and YYREEE (reference sequence). The CDR3 contains 15 residues. V was cut by 4 bases and J by 8 bases, with 19 bases left in between. CDR3 protein: CASSPGGGGDYEQFF. In DNA form, the CDR3 reads TGTGCCAGCAGCCCTGGCGGGGGCGGTGATTATGAGCAGTTCTTC.

In this sample, this clone turned up once. This rearrangement joins TRBV28 to TRBJ1-5; 10 bases fit TRBD1. The CDR3 is 15 amino acids. The junction had 12 bases not matched to a gene; V was cut back by 5 bases and J by 11 bases. Germline V lookup: CDR1 MDHEN, CDR2 SYDVKM. CDR3 region: CASSRQGASLPAQHF. The CDR3 DNA sequence: TGTGCCAGCAGTCGACAGGGGGCGAGCCTTCCGGCCCAGCATTTT.

The gene calls are TRBV28 and TRBJ2-5; tentatively, D is TRBD1 or TRBD2 (5 bases each). CDR3 length equals 13 residues. Per germline, CDR1 MDHEN and CDR2 SYDVKM. V shed 3 bases and J shed 5 bases, with 10 bases lying between them. CDR3 sequence reads: CASSFPGTETQYF. The CDR3 nucleotides are TGTGCCAGCAGTTTTCCAGGGACGGAGACCCAGTACTTC.